A single sample is the source of the 24 T cell receptor beta chains below, sequenced in a study of cytomegalovirus exposure and HLA in healthy donors listed by TCRdb under 2017. The method behind the library was the immunoSEQ multiplex PCR assay. For the multiplex PCR, a mixture combining 60 forward primers for TCR Vbeta segments and 13 reverse primers for TCR Jbeta segments was used. TCRdb took this table from immuneACCESS and kept in-frame rearrangements with V and J called. Such tables lack part of the clones; where checked against another copy, unresolved V genes explain under half of the gap, and the rest is unexplained. The sample has approximately 100,000 clones on record, approximately 80% of them singletons. In total, the top ten clones hold around 5% of the sample. Material: PBMCs. Receptors originate from a woman between 35 and 50 years old in good health and CMV-seronegative.

J is TRBJ1-2 and V is TRBV19, with 10 nucleotides matching TRBD1. Germline lookup yields CDR1 LNHDA and CDR2 SQIVND (reference sequence). The V segment lost 6 bases and the J segment 2 bases; nucleotides outside the gene matches: 6. The CDR3 length is 15 residues. Written as DNA, the CDR3 is TGTGCCAGTAGAACCGGGACAGGGGTGAACTATGGCTACACCTTC. As protein: CASRTGTGVNYGYTF.

This clone was recorded once. V gene TRBV5-4 combines with J gene TRBJ1-1; 11 positions match TRBD1. V lost 4 bases, J lost 5 bases, and 10 bases stayed unmatched. The CDR3 is 16 amino acids. Germline CDR1 and CDR2: SGHNT and YYREEE (reference sequence). CDR3 sequence reads: CASSPPDRGLGTEAFF. The CDR3 DNA reads as TGTGCCAGCAGCCCCCCGGACAGGGGGCTGGGGACTGAAGCTTTCTTT.

The chain recombines TRBV30 with TRBJ1-3, with 10 bases that match TRBD1. This CDR3 region has 13 residues. J gave up 3 bases and V 5 bases, and 1 base lay outside the gene matches. Germline V gives CDR1 GTSNPN, CDR2 SVGIG (reference sequence). The CDR3 DNA reads TGTGCCTGGGACAGGGGGCTTGGAAACACCATATATTTT. This translates into CAWDRGLGNTIYF.

A few counts support this clone. This chain uses TRBV2 with TRBJ1-5; a weak D match, TRBD1 (6 bases). V lost 7 bases and J 1 base, leaving 11 bases between the germline ends. CDR3 length: 14 residues. The germline V gene has CDR1 SNHLY and CDR2 FYNNEI. In DNA form, the CDR3 reads TGTGCCAGCAAGGGGACAACCAGCAATCAGCCCCAGCATTTT. Translating gives CASKGTTSNQPQHF.

The chain recombines TRBV4-3 with TRBJ2-3, with D hard to call. The germline CDR1 and CDR2 sequences are LGHNA and YSLEER. V dropped 0 bases and J dropped 8 bases, with 9 bases sitting between them. This CDR3 comprises 13 residues. The CDR3 region has the DNA TGCGCCAGCAGCCAAGAAGATCTAGGTACGCAGTATTTT. The encoded protein is CASSQEDLGTQYF.

The genes are TRBV5-5 and TRBJ1-4, with 10 bases matching TRBD1. The CDR3 is made up of 18 amino acids. Per germline, CDR1 SGHKS and CDR2 YYEKEE (reference sequence). V lost 0 bases to trimming and J lost 8 bases; unmatched junction nucleotides: 13. The CDR3 DNA is TGTGCCAGCAGCTTGGGTCCCGGGACAGGGGCGGTTAGAGAAAAACTGTTTTTT. This translates into CASSLGPGTGAVREKLFF.

The rearrangement uses TRBV6-6 and TRBJ1-1; TRBD1 aligns across 8 bases. The CDR3 has 16 residues. The V gene end was trimmed by 4 bases and the J gene end by 8 bases; junction bases not matched to a gene: 15. The germline CDR1 and CDR2 sequences are MNHNY and SVGAGI (reference sequence). DNA of the CDR3: TGTGCCAGCAGTTCGAGGCGGACAGGGTGGGGGTCGGAAGCTTTCTTT. Translated: CASSSRRTGWGSEAFF.

The rearrangement links TRBV2 to TRBJ1-2; TRBD1 agrees at 7 bases. CDR3 length: 15 amino acids. V lost 6 bases and J lost 0; bases outside the gene matches: 7. Germline V gene lookup returns CDR1 SNHLY and CDR2 FYNNEI. The CDR3 here is CASRYQTGSNYGYTF. The CDR3 DNA is TGTGCCAGCAGATATCAGACAGGGTCTAACTATGGCTACACCTTC.

V usage is TRBV6-6 and J usage is TRBJ1-1, with a tentative D call TRBD1 (5 bases). V lost 6 bases, J lost 11 bases, and 10 bases lay in between. The CDR3 has 10 residues. Germline-derived CDR1 and CDR2 are MNHNY and SVGAGI (reference sequence). The CDR3 sequence: CASRQGEAFF. DNA of the CDR3: TGTGCCAGCAGGCAGGGTGAGGCTTTCTTT.

This chain uses TRBV7-2 with TRBJ2-3; no clear D. The CDR3 has 13 residues. V shed 2 bases and J shed 6 bases, with 9 bases lying between them. Germline loops: CDR1 SGHTA, CDR2 FQGNSA. The CDR3 nucleotides read TGTGCCAGCAGCTTAAACCCGAGGGATACGCAGTATTTT. Residues: CASSLNPRDTQYF. The variable domain in full, with the rest retrieved from reference TRBV7-2 and TRBJ2-3, is GAGVSQSPSNKVTEKGKDVELRCDPISGHTALYWYRQSLGQGLEFLIYFQGNSAPDKSGLPSDRFSAERTGGSVSTLTIQRTQQEDSAVYLCASSLNPRDTQYFGPGTRLTVL.

This clone was recorded once. The V call is TRBV14, the J call TRBJ2-3, with D hard to call. CDR3 length: 14 residues. The V gene's germline CDR1 is SGHDN and CDR2 FVKESK. Trimming pared 2 bases from V and 2 bases from J, leaving 8 bases between. The CDR3 reads CASSQRVLTDTQYF. CDR3 nucleotides: TGTGCCAGCAGCCAACGAGTCCTCACAGATACGCAGTATTTT.

This chain links TRBV12-5 with TRBJ1-3; D possibly corresponds to TRBD1 (6 bases). The CDR3 is 16 amino acids. CDR1 LGHNT and CDR2 FRNRAP come from the germline V gene. The V and J ends lost 1 base and 4 bases respectively, with 14 bases between them. CDR3 bases: TGTGCTAGTGGTTTGGACAGGGTAAATGTCGGAAACACCATATATTTT. As protein: CASGLDRVNVGNTIYF.

This chain joins TRBV25-1 and TRBJ1-1; 8 nucleotides agree with TRBD1. CDR3 length equals 15 residues. Germline V gene data show CDR1 as MGHDK and CDR2 as SYGVNS. Germline trimming cut 11 bases from V and 4 bases from J; bases unmatched to any gene: 15. The CDR3 sequence is CALGGAGGEGTEAFF. The CDR3 DNA is TGTGCCCTTGGGGGGGCAGGGGGCGAAGGCACTGAAGCTTTCTTT.

The chain joins TRBV4-1 to TRBJ1-1; TRBD1 is a possible D gene (5 bases). Germline CDR1 and CDR2: MGHRA and YSYEKL. Trimming took 2 bases from V and 0 from J, leaving 10 bases between them. CDR3 length: 15 amino acids. CDR3: CASSQHGHLNTEAFF. CDR3 sequence (DNA): TGCGCCAGCAGCCAACATGGACACCTGAACACTGAAGCTTTCTTT.

The count of this clone is one. The rearrangement joins TRBV19 to TRBJ1-1, with D perhaps matching TRBD1 (5 bases). Germline loops: CDR1 LNHDA, CDR2 SQIVND (reference sequence). This CDR3 has 14 amino acids. V was pared by 3 bases and J by 5 bases, with 13 bases between. The CDR3 loop is CASSIAGGRTEAFF. As DNA, the CDR3 is TGTGCCAGTAGTATCGCGGGGGGAAGAACTGAAGCTTTCTTT.

This chain connects TRBV4-1 to TRBJ1-5; 7 nucleotides align to TRBD1. CDR1 is MGHRA, CDR2 YSYEKL, per germline. V trimming: 4 bases; J trimming: 1 base; junction bases outside the gene matches: 7. This CDR3 has 16 residues. Here the CDR3 DNA reads TGCGCCAGCAGCCGGGAACCGGGACAGAGCAATCAGCCCCAGCATTTT. Protein: CASSREPGQSNQPQHF.

This sequence joins TRBV7-2 and TRBJ1-2, with 7 bases aligning to TRBD1. The CDR3 loop spans 14 amino acids. V trimming: 5 bases; J trimming: 2 bases; junction bases outside the gene matches: 5. Per the germline V gene, CDR1 is SGHTA and CDR2 is FQGNSA. CDR3 nucleotide sequence: TGTGCCAGCAGCCCCCGACAGGGAAACTATGGCTACACCTTC. Translating gives CASSPRQGNYGYTF.

The V call is TRBV9, the J call TRBJ1-2; 9 bases are a match to TRBD1. Germline-derived CDR1 and CDR2 are SGDLS and YYNGEE. With V trimmed by 0 bases and J by 6 bases, 9 bases remained unmatched. The CDR3 is 16 residues long. CDR3 nucleotide sequence: TGTGCCAGCAGCGTAGTGGATCCGGGACAGGGTGATGGCTACACCTTC. The encoded protein is CASSVVDPGQGDGYTF.

The chain is built from TRBV5-4 and TRBJ2-5; 7 nucleotides agree with TRBD1. Germline V gene sequence: CDR1 SGHNT, CDR2 YYREEE (reference sequence). The CDR3 sequence is 15 residues long. The trim removed 3 bases at V and 5 bases at J, leaving 10 bases unmatched. In DNA form, the CDR3 reads TGTGCCAGCAGCTCAACAGGGGAGAAAGGGGAGACCCAGTACTTC. This gives the protein CASSSTGEKGETQYF.

In this sample, this clone turned up once. The CDR3, as DNA: TGTGCCAGCAGCTTAGCGGGGGGGCCCAATGAGCAGTTCTTC. Translating it yields CASSLAGGPNEQFF. This chain joins TRBV7-2 and TRBJ2-1; TRBD2 is a possible D gene (7 bases). CDR1 is SGHTA and CDR2 is FQGNSA in the germline V gene. The CDR3 extends over 14 amino acids. V was clipped by 0 bases and J by 6 bases, with 9 bases between them.

The gene calls are TRBV6-5 and TRBJ2-7; D is perhaps TRBD2 (5 bases). This CDR3 is built from 15 residues. Between the trimmed V and J ends, which lost 2 bases and 4 bases, there was a span of 15 bases. The germline V gene encodes CDR1 MNHEY and CDR2 SVGAGI. The CDR3 loop is CASSYGRRSSYEQYF. CDR3 nucleotides: TGTGCCAGCAGTTACGGGAGACGAAGTTCGTACGAGCAGTACTTC.

V is TRBV5-1 and J is TRBJ2-3, with TRBD1 matching over 9 bases. Germline V gene lookup returns CDR1 SGHRS and CDR2 YFSETQ. Germline trimming cut 7 bases from V and 3 bases from J; bases unmatched to any gene: 6. This CDR3 comprises 14 residues. CDR3 amino acids: CASSPGTGTDTQYF. The CDR3 DNA is TGCGCCAGCTCCCCCGGGACAGGGACAGATACGCAGTATTTT.

The chain has TRBV2 and TRBJ1-5; 8 positions match TRBD1. The CDR3 has 15 amino acids. Trimming at V came to 4 bases and at J to 7 bases, leaving 9 bases not matched to a gene. Germline-derived CDR1 and CDR2 are SNHLY and FYNNEI. The CDR3 coding sequence is TGTGCCAGCAGTGGACAGGGGCTTAAGGAGCAGCCCCAGCATTTT. This encodes CASSGQGLKEQPQHF.

The chain recombines TRBV27 with TRBJ2-1; D is ambiguous. CDR3 length: 15 residues. Germline lookup yields CDR1 MNHEY and CDR2 SMNVEV (reference sequence). Trimming took off 6 bases at V and 0 bases at J, with 12 bases between the two ends. This CDR3 is CASRQSRNSYNEQFF. DNA of the CDR3: TGTGCCAGCAGGCAGTCCAGGAACTCCTACAATGAGCAGTTCTTC.